The present T cell receptor beta chain was sequenced within a study of T-cell memory formation after mild COVID-19. TCRdb used MiXCR to reprocess the 5' RACE reads, holding one entry per CDR3 protein. The repertoire includes 350,000 to 500,000 distinct CDR3 sequences, under 20% of them detected once, and approximately 21% sits in the top ten. Turning to this clonotype: Antigen: not known. At one of its ends the junction is not consistent with the germline gene, which may arise from a read error.

Germline V gives CDR1 LGHNT, CDR2 FRNRAP. CDR3 length: 16 amino acids. Study results and limitations: Second-wave clones that peaked on day 37 lacked confirmed SARS-CoV-2 specificity. Day 15 to 85 contracting clones showed balanced CD4/CD8; later expanders leaned CD4+. Mostly located in CM and EM were contracting CD4+ clones, with contracting CD8+ clones located in EMRA. Memory from before infection featured some responding clones, which suggests cross-reactive memory joined.

The chain has TRBV12-5 and TRBJ2-3; 8 nucleotides agree with TRBD2. This clonotype originated in a young man who had mild COVID-19 (a few samples of this study predate the infection). Cell type and time point are not known. Sequenced material: PBMCs or a T cell subset sorted from them (not recorded which). CDR3 bases: TGTGCTCGTGGTTACTTTATCGGGGGGGCAGCAGATACGCAGTATTTT. Protein sequence: CARGYFIGGAADTQYF.